One and the same sample provided the 13 T cell receptor beta chains below, sequenced in a study of blood T cell repertoires in COVID-19. Here immunoSEQ multiplex PCR was the method, and the copy in TCRdb shows in-frame clones only, minus some. Of under 170,000 clones in the sample, about 85% were seen once. Sequences were obtained from peripheral blood. Receptors originate from a woman in her fifties or sixties with active or convalescent COVID-19.

The chain has TRBV19 and TRBJ2-2, with TRBD2 identical over 9 bases. Germline V gene sequence: CDR1 LNHDA, CDR2 SQIVND (reference sequence). This CDR3 contains 18 residues. Trimming took 6 bases from V and 0 from J; bases not matched to a gene: 11. CDR3 loop: CASRTKSGGPANTGELFF. The CDR3 region has the DNA TGTGCCAGTAGGACCAAAAGCGGGGGGCCCGCGAACACCGGGGAGCTGTTTTTT.

This sequence joins TRBV4-3 and TRBJ1-2; D ambiguous. The germline V gene has CDR1 LGHNA and CDR2 YSLEER. Trimming removed 8 bases at V and 7 bases at J, with 17 bases between. This CDR3 has 13 residues. CDR3 DNA: TGCGCCAGCCGGATGGGAGGAAAAGGTGGCTACACCTTC. This gives the protein CASRMGGKGGYTF.

This sequence joins TRBV2 and TRBJ1-2; 7 bases map to TRBD1. V lost 1 base, J lost 8 bases, and 4 bases stayed unmatched. The CDR3 contains 13 residues. CDR1 is SNHLY and CDR2 is FYNNEI in the germline V gene. This CDR3 is CASSEVRGEGYTF. The CDR3 nucleotides read TGTGCCAGCAGTGAAGTCAGGGGGGAGGGCTACACCTTC.

The chain links TRBV4-3 to TRBJ1-3; D remains unclear. There are 18 residues in the CDR3. The V and J ends lost 1 base and 0 bases respectively, with 16 bases between them. The germline V gene encodes CDR1 LGHNA and CDR2 YSLEER. The CDR3 DNA reads TGCGCCAGCAGCCAAGCAGGAAGGAACACTCACTCTGGAAACACCATATATTTT. This translates into CASSQAGRNTHSGNTIYF.

This chain joins TRBV5-1 and TRBJ1-2; TRBD1 might be the D (6 bases). V gave up 4 bases and J gave up 6 bases, with 13 bases separating them. The germline CDR1 and CDR2 sequences are SGHRS and YFSETQ. The length of the CDR3 is 13 residues. The CDR3 nucleotides read TGCGCCAGCAGCGGGGGCAGCCCAGATGGCTACACCTTC. Its translation: CASSGGSPDGYTF.

This chain connects TRBV5-1 to TRBJ1-4, with 9 nucleotides matching TRBD1. V shed 2 bases, J shed 5 bases, and the junction held 4 bases outside the gene matches. The V gene's germline CDR1 is SGHRS and CDR2 YFSETQ. CDR3 length equals 15 residues. The CDR3 sequence: CASSLGDRENEKLFF. CDR3 bases: TGCGCCAGCAGCTTAGGGGACAGGGAGAATGAAAAACTGTTTTTT.

The J gene is TRBJ1-2, the V gene TRBV6-5; D not resolved. The germline V and J ends were trimmed by 4 bases and 5 bases, with 8 bases remaining between them. The CDR3 length is 12 residues. Germline V CDR1 and CDR2: MNHEY, SVGAGI. The CDR3 loop reads CASSLDSYGYTF. The CDR3 region has the DNA TGTGCCAGCAGTTTGGACTCGTATGGCTACACCTTC.

V usage is TRBV2 and J usage is TRBJ1-6, with unresolved D. V was clipped by 4 bases and J by 9 bases, with 10 bases between them. The CDR3 extends over 13 amino acids. CDR1 SNHLY and CDR2 FYNNEI come from the germline V gene. Here the CDR3 reads CASSASVGSPLHF. The CDR3 nucleotides read TGTGCCAGCAGTGCCTCGGTCGGTTCACCCCTCCACTTT. Using reference TRBV2 and TRBJ1-6 for the parts outside the CDR3, the full variable domain is EPEVTQTPSHQVTQMGQEVILRCVPISNHLYFYWYRQILGQKVEFLVSFYNNEISEKSEIFDDQFSVERPDGSNFTLKIRSTKLEDSAMYFCASSASVGSPLHFGNGTRLTVT.

For the CDR3, the DNA is TGTGCCAGCAGCTTGGGGACAGGGGGCCATGAAAAACTGTTTTTT. Translation gives CASSLGTGGHEKLFF. The rearrangement uses TRBV5-4 and TRBJ1-4; 11 bases fit TRBD1. The junction had 1 base not matched to a gene; V was cut back by 0 bases and J by 6 bases. The CDR3 spans 15 residues. Germline V CDR1 and CDR2: SGHNT, YYREEE (reference sequence). Using reference TRBV5-4 and TRBJ1-4 for the parts outside the CDR3, the full variable domain is ETGVTQSPTHLIKTRGQQVTLRCSSQSGHNTVSWYQQALGQGPQFIFQYYREEENGRGNFPPRFSGLQFPNYSSELNVNALELDDSALYLCASSLGTGGHEKLFFGSGTQLSVL.

The chain recombines TRBV5-4 with TRBJ1-1; D is ambiguous. V lost 4 bases, J lost 5 bases, and 9 bases lay in between. The CDR3 length is 12 residues. Looked up from germline, CDR1 is SGHNT and CDR2 is YYREEE (reference sequence). Written as DNA, the CDR3 is TGTGCCAGCAGCGCCCGGGGTACTGAAGCTTTCTTT. Residues: CASSARGTEAFF.

The sample holds one count of this clone. This sequence joins TRBV19 and TRBJ2-1; D not resolved. The CDR3 length is 11 residues. The V and J ends lost 5 bases and 9 bases respectively, with 8 bases between them. In germline, CDR1 is LNHDA, CDR2 SQIVND (reference sequence). The CDR3 DNA sequence: TGTGCCAGTAGTGTACGGTTTGAGCAGTTCTTC. This codes for CASSVRFEQFF.

The rearrangement joins TRBV6-2 or TRBV6-3 to TRBJ2-7; tentatively, D is TRBD1 (6 bases). V was shortened by 5 bases and J by 4 bases, with 9 bases between the two germline ends. Looked up from germline, CDR1 is MNHEY and CDR2 is SVGEGT. The CDR3 runs to 12 residues. DNA for the CDR3: TGTGCCAGCAGTCCACAGGGTTACGAGCAGTACTTC. Amino acid sequence: CASSPQGYEQYF.

The chain carries TRBV6-1 and TRBJ2-5, with 7 bases matching TRBD1. J gave up 5 bases and V 4 bases, and 13 bases lay outside the gene matches. Germline CDR1 is MNHNS and CDR2 is SASEGT. This CDR3 contains 16 residues. CDR3 in amino acids: CASSVSGQRVRETQYF. DNA for the CDR3: TGTGCCAGCAGTGTATCGGGACAGAGAGTGCGGGAGACCCAGTACTTC.